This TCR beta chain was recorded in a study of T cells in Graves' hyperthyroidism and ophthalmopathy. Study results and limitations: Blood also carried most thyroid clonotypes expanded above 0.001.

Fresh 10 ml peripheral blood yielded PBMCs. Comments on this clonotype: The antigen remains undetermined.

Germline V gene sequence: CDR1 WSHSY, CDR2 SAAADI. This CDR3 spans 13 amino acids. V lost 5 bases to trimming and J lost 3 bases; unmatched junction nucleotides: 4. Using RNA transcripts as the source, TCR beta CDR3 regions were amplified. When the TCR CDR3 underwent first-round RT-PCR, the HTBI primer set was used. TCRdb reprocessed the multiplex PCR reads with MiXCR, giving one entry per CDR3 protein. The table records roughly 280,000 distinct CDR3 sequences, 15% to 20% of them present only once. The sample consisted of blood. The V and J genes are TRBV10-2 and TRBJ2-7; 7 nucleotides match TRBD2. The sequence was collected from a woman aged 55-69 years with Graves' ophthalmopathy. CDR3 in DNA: TGCGCCAGCAGTAGCGGGGTTGGCTACGAGCAGTACTTC. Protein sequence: CASSSGVGYEQYF.